Following are 27 T cell receptor beta chains from one sample sequenced in a study of Ad26.COV2.S vaccination and SARS-CoV-2 variants (dated by TCRdb to about 2021). The sample's treatment or condition label, decoded: around 19 received Ad26.COV2.S at low or high dose, single or two shots; about 5 received placebo; per-sample allocation not given. Repertoires of vaccine and placebo recipients were sequenced from samples collected on day 63 after the first injection. The method behind the library was the immunoSEQ multiplex PCR assay. The table was pulled from immuneACCESS by TCRdb, which kept in-frame rearrangements only. Such tables lose some clones; where checked, under half of the loss comes from unresolved V genes, and the rest has no known cause. This sample gives approximately 350,000 clones in total; roughly 80% of them show up just once. Approximately 7.8% of the sample is held by the ten biggest clonotypes.

The sequences come from peripheral blood, collected in a trial of Ad26.COV2.S vaccine versus placebo. The receptor set was obtained from a person aged 18-60 years who received the Ad26.COV2.S COVID-19 vaccine or a placebo.

V is TRBV12-3 or TRBV12-4 and J is TRBJ2-7, with a tentative D call TRBD2 (6 bases). Trimming shortened V by 6 bases and J by 9 bases, and 18 bases separated the two germline ends. The CDR3 runs 13 residues. In DNA, the CDR3 is TGTGCCAGCAGCCCCGGGACTCCTTTTGTGCAGTACTTC. This codes for CASSPGTPFVQYF.

This chain links TRBV29-1 with TRBJ1-2; no clear D. Germline-derived CDR1 and CDR2 are SQVTM and ANQGSEA. Deletions cut 7 bases from V and 1 base from J, with 13 bases between. The CDR3 is 13 amino acids. This chain's CDR3 is CSAAGIYNYGYTF. The CDR3 bases are TGCAGCGCTGCCGGCATTTATAACTATGGCTACACCTTC.

This clone was picked up one time. The V call is TRBV10-2, the J call TRBJ2-5; 8 bases map to TRBD2. The V segment lost 8 bases and the J segment 4 bases; nucleotides outside the gene matches: 6. Germline CDR1 and CDR2: WSHSY and SAAADI. This CDR3 is 13 amino acids long. The CDR3 nucleotides read TGCGCCAGCGGCCTAGCGGGTACAGAGACCCAGTACTTC. It specifies CASGLAGTETQYF.

This chain connects TRBV5-1 to TRBJ1-6; D is uncertain. The V gene lost 4 bases and the J gene lost 9 bases, with 14 bases spanning the gap. Germline V gene data show CDR1 as SGHRS and CDR2 as YFSETQ. This CDR3 comprises 14 residues. The CDR3 coding sequence is TGCGCCAGCAGCGAGGGTCTTGGAAGTTCACCCCTCCACTTT. It translates to CASSEGLGSSPLHF.

The chain has TRBV12-3 or TRBV12-4 and TRBJ1-2, with D possibly matching TRBD1 (6 bases). V gave up 5 bases and J gave up 8 bases, with 15 bases separating them. The CDR3 runs 13 residues. The CDR3 protein is CASSPQGHKGYTF. In nucleotides, the CDR3 is TGTGCCAGCAGTCCCCAGGGGCATAAAGGCTACACCTTC.

The V gene is TRBV11-3, the J gene TRBJ1-2; 11 nucleotides match TRBD1. Germline values: CDR1 SGHNT, CDR2 YENEEA. This CDR3 is 14 amino acids long. V lost 2 bases and J lost 8; bases outside the gene matches: 4. The CDR3 reads CASSLRTGGRGYTF. DNA for the CDR3: TGTGCCAGCAGCTTAAGGACAGGGGGCCGGGGCTACACCTTC. The entire variable domain, with the rest obtained from reference TRBV11-3 and TRBJ1-2, is as follows: EAGVVQSPRYKIIEKKQPVAFWCNPISGHNTLYWYLQNLGQGPELLIRYENEEAVDDSQLPKDRFSAERLKGVDSTLKIQPAELGDSAVYLCASSLRTGGRGYTFGSGTRLTVV.

This rearrangement joins TRBV10-1 to TRBJ2-1; no firm D call. Germline V gives CDR1 WNHNN, CDR2 SYGVQD (reference sequence). The CDR3 is made up of 17 amino acids. V was trimmed by 0 bases and J by 1 base, leaving 13 bases between them. The chain's CDR3 is CASSESIGGVSYNEQFF. In DNA, the CDR3 is TGCGCCAGCAGTGAGTCGATTGGCGGTGTATCCTACAATGAGCAGTTCTTC.

The J gene is TRBJ1-5, the V gene TRBV6-5, with D unresolved. Trimming stripped 6 bases from V and 3 bases from J, with 9 bases between. Looked up from germline, CDR1 is MNHEY and CDR2 is SVGAGI. The length of the CDR3 is 13 residues. CDR3 in amino acids: CASRVSFNQPQHF. The CDR3 DNA reads TGTGCCAGCAGGGTCAGTTTCAATCAGCCCCAGCATTTT.

CDR3 residues: CASSPRLGSGELFF. In DNA, the CDR3 is TGTGCCAGCAGTCCGCGCTTGGGGTCCGGGGAGCTGTTTTTT. The V call is TRBV2, the J call TRBJ2-2; D is uncertain. This CDR3 is 14 amino acids long. Germline V lookup: CDR1 SNHLY, CDR2 FYNNEI. The V end was cut by 5 bases, the J end by 6 bases, with 13 bases between. The entire variable domain, with the rest obtained from reference TRBV2 and TRBJ2-2, is as follows: EPEVTQTPSHQVTQMGQEVILRCVPISNHLYFYWYRQILGQKVEFLVSFYNNEISEKSEIFDDQFSVERPDGSNFTLKIRSTKLEDSAMYFCASSPRLGSGELFFGEGSRLTVL.

The chain joins TRBV9 to TRBJ1-2, with 8 bases matching TRBD1. The junction had 2 bases not matched to a gene; V was cut back by 2 bases and J by 8 bases. The CDR3 is 12 amino acids. Germline CDR1 and CDR2: SGDLS and YYNGEE. Here the CDR3 DNA reads TGTGCCAGCAGCGTCACAGGGGGAGGCTACACCTTC. Its translation is CASSVTGGGYTF.

This clone was found a few times. The chain recombines TRBV28 with TRBJ1-6, with no clear D. Trimming took 9 bases from V and 0 from J, leaving 9 bases between them. Germline V gene sequence: CDR1 MDHEN, CDR2 SYDVKM. This CDR3 has 14 residues. CDR3 residues: CASIRTSYNSPLHF. The CDR3 DNA reads as TGTGCCAGTATTCGAACCTCCTATAATTCACCCCTCCACTTT.

V and J are TRBV11-3 and TRBJ1-2, with 9 positions matching TRBD1. The CDR3 is made up of 13 amino acids. J lost 8 bases, V lost 5 bases, and 6 bases had no gene match. Germline CDR1 and CDR2: SGHNT and YENEEA. The CDR3 loop is CASSRQGVEGYTF. As DNA, the CDR3 is TGTGCCAGCAGCCGACAGGGGGTAGAGGGCTACACCTTC.

The chain has TRBV18 and TRBJ1-4, with D tentatively TRBD1 (6 bases). Germline assignment: CDR1 KGHSH and CDR2 LQKENI. The CDR3 has 14 amino acids. Trimming pared 8 bases from V and 7 bases from J, leaving 17 bases between. The CDR3 is CASRSLGAGEKLFF. In DNA, the CDR3 is TGTGCCAGCCGGTCGCTGGGGGCGGGTGAAAAACTGTTTTTT.

The V call is TRBV6-5, the J call TRBJ1-2; D is possibly TRBD1 (6 bases). The CDR3 has 13 residues. V lost 2 bases and J lost 6, with 10 bases in between. Germline CDR1 MNHEY, CDR2 SVGAGI. CDR3 loop: CASSYRGGHGYTF. CDR3 nucleotides: TGTGCCAGCAGTTACCGGGGGGGGCATGGCTACACCTTC.

The chain links TRBV15 to TRBJ2-5; no reliable D call. The V gene's germline CDR1 is LNHNV and CDR2 YYDKDF (reference sequence). The V gene lost 2 bases and the J gene lost 0 bases, with 10 bases spanning the gap. This CDR3 contains 15 residues. In DNA form, the CDR3 reads TGTGCCACCAGCAGACTGGACGGAGACCAAGAGACCCAGTACTTC. Translated, it gives CATSRLDGDQETQYF.

Details on this clone: Here the CDR3 omits its conserved ending phenylalanine or tryptophan, so a read error is the likely source. The DNA is omitted, as the CDR3 cannot be located on it reliably, and the CDR3 follows TCRdb's listing. The V and J genes are TRBV7-3 and TRBJ2-7; TRBD2 is the table's D call and was not checked against the DNA. Germline loops: CDR1 SGHTA, CDR2 FQGTGA. The CDR3 spans 8 amino acids, including both terminal residues. CDR3 amino acids: CASSLILS.

The J gene is TRBJ2-5, the V gene TRBV7-9; no clear D gene. Trimming removed 5 bases from V and 1 base from J, with 14 bases in between. Germline V gene sequence: CDR1 SEHNR, CDR2 FQNEAQ (reference sequence). This CDR3 is 15 amino acids long. CDR3 protein: CASSPSTLPQETQYF. The DNA for the CDR3 is TGTGCCAGCAGCCCTTCGACGCTGCCCCAAGAGACCCAGTACTTC.

This clone showed up just a few times. This rearrangement joins TRBV27 to TRBJ1-6, with D maybe TRBD1 (5 bases). CDR3 length equals 16 residues. V was clipped by 5 bases and J by 0 bases, with 11 bases between them. Germline assignment: CDR1 MNHEY and CDR2 SMNVEV (reference sequence). Here the CDR3 reads CASSAAGSSYNSPLHF. The CDR3 DNA is TGTGCCAGCAGTGCAGCAGGGAGCTCCTATAATTCACCCCTCCACTTT.

This sequence joins TRBV19 and TRBJ1-5; D is possibly TRBD1 (6 bases). From germline, CDR1 is LNHDA and CDR2 SQIVND (reference sequence). The V and J ends lost 3 bases and 5 bases respectively, with 14 bases between them. CDR3 length equals 15 residues. Here the CDR3 reads CASSMSGGSHQPQHF. The CDR3 DNA reads as TGTGCCAGTAGTATGTCGGGGGGCAGCCATCAGCCCCAGCATTTT.

The chain is built from TRBV19 and TRBJ1-5, with D tentatively TRBD1 (5 bases). Trimming left V 3 bases short and J 6 bases short, with 9 bases between. This CDR3 comprises 13 residues. The germline V gene encodes CDR1 LNHDA and CDR2 SQIVND (reference sequence). This CDR3 reads CASSIRVAQPQHF. For the CDR3, the DNA is TGTGCCAGTAGTATCAGGGTCGCTCAGCCCCAGCATTTT.

Here the CDR3 DNA reads TGTGCCAGCAGCTTGTATCTGAACACCGGGGAGCTGTTTTTT. It specifies CASSLYLNTGELFF. The chain couples TRBV5-4 to TRBJ2-2, with D unclear. This CDR3 has 14 residues. V lost 1 base to trimming and J lost 1 base, with 5 bases between them. Germline V lookup: CDR1 SGHNT, CDR2 YYREEE (reference sequence). Using reference TRBV5-4 and TRBJ2-2 for the parts outside the CDR3, the full variable domain is ETGVTQSPTHLIKTRGQQVTLRCSSQSGHNTVSWYQQALGQGPQFIFQYYREEENGRGNFPPRFSGLQFPNYSSELNVNALELDDSALYLCASSLYLNTGELFFGEGSRLTVL.

This chain uses TRBV3-1 (or the pseudogene TRBV3-2) with TRBJ2-1; TRBD2 might be the D (6 bases). The CDR3 is 16 amino acids. Germline CDR1 reads LGHDT; CDR2 reads YNNKEL (reference sequence). Trimming removed 4 bases from V and 5 bases from J, with 18 bases in between. The CDR3 loop is CASSPEGLPGDNEQFF. As DNA, the CDR3 is TGTGCCAGCAGCCCAGAGGGACTCCCGGGGGACAATGAGCAGTTCTTC.

The V gene is TRBV29-1, the J gene TRBJ1-2, with TRBD1 matching 7 bases. J gave up 2 bases and V 4 bases, and 7 bases lay outside the gene matches. Looked up from germline, CDR1 is SQVTM and CDR2 is ANQGSEA. The CDR3 is made up of 14 amino acids. CDR3 in DNA: TGCAGCGTTGGCCCACCGACAGGGAACTATGGCTACACCTTC. Its translation is CSVGPPTGNYGYTF. Combining the CDR3 with reference TRBV29-1 and TRBJ1-2 gives the whole variable domain SAVISQKPSRDICQRGTSLTIQCQVDSQVTMMFWYRQQPGQSLTLIATANQGSEATYESGFVIDKFPISRPNLTFSTLTVSNMSPEDSSIYLCSVGPPTGNYGYTFGSGTRLTVV.

The rearrangement joins TRBV5-1 to TRBJ2-5, with 8 bases aligning to TRBD1. The trim removed 4 bases at V and 1 base at J, leaving 6 bases unmatched. The CDR3 has 15 residues. In germline, CDR1 is SGHRS, CDR2 YFSETQ. CDR3 in DNA: TGCGCCAGCAGCATAGGGACAGGTTCCCAAGAGACCCAGTACTTC. It specifies CASSIGTGSQETQYF.

A remark on this clone: Compared with germline, one end of the junction differs, possibly owing to a read error. V and J are TRBV7-2 and TRBJ2-2; 12 bases match TRBD2. Germline loops: CDR1 SGHTA, CDR2 FQGNSA. The CDR3 is 15 residues long. CDR3 protein: CASSLAGGPTGELFF. CDR3 nucleotide sequence: TGTGCCAGCAGCCTAGCGGGGGGGCCCACCGGGGAGCTGTTTTTT.

The chain combines TRBV5-4 with TRBJ2-2, with 8 nucleotides matching TRBD1. Germline loops: CDR1 SGHNT, CDR2 YYREEE (reference sequence). The CDR3 spans 13 residues. V shed 4 bases and J 6 bases; nucleotides not matched to a gene: 2. This CDR3 is CASSLDRAGELFF. Here the CDR3 DNA reads TGTGCCAGCAGCCTGGACAGGGCCGGGGAGCTGTTTTTT.

As concerns this clone: In the same sample, other DNA sequences code for this CDR3. The chain uses TRBV2 and TRBJ1-1; the D is unclear. V was cut by 3 bases and J by 1 base, with 3 bases left in between. Germline V gene lookup returns CDR1 SNHLY and CDR2 FYNNEI. The CDR3 totals 12 residues. CDR3 nucleotide sequence: TGTGCCAGCAGTGAGCAGAACACTGAAGCTTTCTTT. The encoded protein is CASSEQNTEAFF.